Each of the 23 T cell receptor beta chains below was sequenced from the same sample in a study of cytomegalovirus exposure and HLA in healthy donors. PCR employed 60 Vbeta and 13 Jbeta primers. Profiled with immunoSEQ multiplex PCR; TCRdb holds only in-frame clones, not every one. The sample shows 150,000 to 200,000 clones, 80% to 90% of them seen only once. The specimen sequenced was PBMCs. These receptors came from a man younger than 30 in good health and CMV-seronegative.

This clone has just one count. V gene TRBV7-9 combines with J gene TRBJ1-5; possible D gene TRBD1, 5 bases. There are 14 residues in the CDR3. Germline CDR1 SEHNR, CDR2 FQNEAQ (reference sequence). The V end was cut by 3 bases, the J end by 5 bases, with 11 bases between. The CDR3 sequence: CASSLQGLDQPQHF. The CDR3 DNA follows: TGTGCCAGCAGCTTGCAGGGTCTAGATCAGCCCCAGCATTTT.

This clone was seen a single time. V and J are TRBV6-5 and TRBJ2-7, with 7 nucleotides matching TRBD1. V gave up 7 bases and J gave up 7 bases; unmatched junction bases: 7. The germline CDR1 and CDR2 sequences are MNHEY and SVGAGI. The CDR3 length is 12 residues. CDR3 protein: CASTRTGGEQYF. CDR3 DNA sequence: TGTGCCAGCACTCGGACAGGAGGAGAGCAGTACTTC.

The chain links TRBV28 to TRBJ2-5, with 14 positions matching TRBD2. Germline-derived CDR1 and CDR2 are MDHEN and SYDVKM. V was clipped by 4 bases and J by 10 bases; unmatched bases: 17. CDR3 length equals 18 residues. The CDR3 DNA is TGTGCCAGCAGTTCTCCGGGCAGCCGACTAGCGGGAGGGCGTCTCCAGTACTTC. Translating gives CASSSPGSRLAGGRLQYF.

This sequence joins TRBV7-2 and TRBJ1-1; D unclear. In germline, CDR1 is SGHTA, CDR2 FQGNSA. Trimming pared 4 bases from V and 5 bases from J, leaving 17 bases between. The CDR3 is 15 amino acids. For the CDR3, the DNA is TGTGCCAGCAGCTATCCGGGGTCATGGGAGACTGAAGCTTTCTTT. Protein sequence: CASSYPGSWETEAFF.

This clone appeared once. The rearrangement links TRBV30 to TRBJ1-1, with no clear D. In germline, CDR1 is GTSNPN, CDR2 SVGIG (reference sequence). The CDR3 is 11 residues long. Trimming left V 5 bases short and J 0 bases short, with 4 bases between. The CDR3 bases are TGTGCCTGGGGCTTGAACACTGAAGCTTTCTTT. This encodes CAWGLNTEAFF. Variable domain in full (rest from reference TRBV30 and TRBJ1-1): SQTIHQWPATLVQPVGSPLSLECTVEGTSNPNLYWYRQAAGRGLQLLFYSVGIGQISSEVPQNLSASRPQDRQFILSSKKLLLSDSGFYLCAWGLNTEAFFGQGTRLTVV.

The chain employs TRBV9 and TRBJ1-2; D remains unclear. Germline CDR1 SGDLS, CDR2 YYNGEE. Trimming took off 2 bases at V and 2 bases at J, with 13 bases between the two ends. This CDR3 spans 15 amino acids. The CDR3: CASSVSGHQNYGYTF. The DNA for the CDR3 is TGTGCCAGCAGCGTCTCCGGTCACCAAAACTATGGCTACACCTTC. Together with reference TRBV9 and TRBJ1-2, the CDR3 gives the full variable domain: DSGVTQTPKHLITATGQRVTLRCSPRSGDLSVYWYQQSLDQGLQFLIQYYNGEERAKGNILERFSAQQFPDLHSELNLSSLELGDSALYFCASSVSGHQNYGYTFGSGTRLTVV.

V is TRBV7-9 and J is TRBJ1-5; no definite D call. Germline V gene sequence: CDR1 SEHNR, CDR2 FQNEAQ (reference sequence). The CDR3 spans 12 residues. V gave up 5 bases and J gave up 3 bases, with 5 bases separating them. This chain's CDR3 is CASSPINQPQHF. In nucleotides, the CDR3 is TGTGCCAGCAGCCCAATCAATCAGCCCCAGCATTTT.

The chain combines TRBV9 with TRBJ2-1; 12 bases agree with TRBD2. The J segment lost 4 bases and the V segment lost 5 bases, leaving 4 bases of the junction unmatched. Germline values: CDR1 SGDLS, CDR2 YYNGEE. The CDR3 loop spans 15 amino acids. CDR3 sequence reads: CASSLLAGGYNEQFF. The CDR3 coding sequence is TGTGCCAGCAGTCTTCTAGCGGGAGGGTACAATGAGCAGTTCTTC.

The chain combines TRBV5-4 with TRBJ1-1, with D hard to call. Trimming took off 2 bases at V and 1 base at J, with 12 bases between the two ends. CDR1 SGHNT and CDR2 YYREEE come from the germline V gene (reference sequence). This CDR3 spans 15 amino acids. The CDR3 region has the DNA TGTGCCAGCAGCTTCGTAACCGGTGGGAACACTGAAGCTTTCTTT. Residues: CASSFVTGGNTEAFF.

The chain couples TRBV5-6 to TRBJ1-5; 8 bases align to TRBD1. In germline, CDR1 is SGHDT, CDR2 YYEEEE. CDR3 size: 14 residues. V was pared by 2 bases and J by 6 bases, with 4 bases of the junction left unmatched. CDR3 loop: CASSFRGPGQPQHF. The DNA of the CDR3 is TGTGCCAGCAGCTTCAGGGGGCCGGGTCAGCCCCAGCATTTT. Full variable domain (missing parts from reference TRBV5-6 and TRBJ1-5): DAGVTQSPTHLIKTRGQQVTLRCSPKSGHDTVSWYQQALGQGPQFIFQYYEEEERQRGNFPDRFSGHQFPNYSSELNVNALLLGDSALYLCASSFRGPGQPQHFGDGTRLSIL.

This clone was seen a single time. The gene calls are TRBV2 and TRBJ2-1; TRBD2 agrees at 14 bases. The V gene's germline CDR1 is SNHLY and CDR2 FYNNEI. J gave up 9 bases and V 6 bases, and 7 bases lay outside the gene matches. The CDR3 is 15 amino acids. The CDR3 region is CASRMGLAGVGEQFF. The CDR3 nucleotides read TGTGCCAGCAGAATGGGACTAGCGGGAGTAGGTGAGCAGTTCTTC.

The V call is TRBV27, the J call TRBJ1-1; D not certain. Germline V gene sequence: CDR1 MNHEY, CDR2 SMNVEV (reference sequence). V lost 10 bases, J lost 3 bases, and 18 bases lay in between. CDR3 length equals 14 residues. Here the CDR3 reads CATTRAGEYTEAFF. The CDR3 nucleotides are TGTGCCACGACCCGCGCCGGGGAGTACACTGAAGCTTTCTTT.

In DNA form, the CDR3 reads TGTGCCTGGAACGGCGGGCCGGGCTATGGCTACACCTTC. Its protein product is CAWNGGPGYGYTF. This sequence joins TRBV30 and TRBJ1-2, with no clear D. CDR1 and CDR2 (germline): GTSNPN, SVGIG (reference sequence). The CDR3 has 13 residues. Trimming stripped 4 bases from V and 4 bases from J, with 13 bases between.

J is TRBJ2-2 and V is TRBV7-3; D is perhaps TRBD2 (7 bases). The V end was cut by 4 bases, the J end by 3 bases, with 15 bases between. Germline V gives CDR1 SGHTA, CDR2 FQGTGA. This CDR3 region has 16 residues. The CDR3, as DNA: TGTGCCAGCAGCTCAGAGGGGGGAGGGGACACCGGGGAGCTGTTTTTT. Residues: CASSSEGGGDTGELFF.

V is TRBV19 and J is TRBJ1-4; TRBD1 matches 9 bases. The CDR3 totals 15 residues. The germline CDR1 and CDR2 sequences are LNHDA and SQIVND (reference sequence). J was trimmed by 7 bases and V by 3 bases; bases with no gene match: 6. For the CDR3, the DNA is TGTGCCAGTAGTATGTCGACAGGGGGTACTGAAAAACTGTTTTTT. Translation gives CASSMSTGGTEKLFF.

V usage is TRBV28 and J usage is TRBJ1-1; no clear D gene. The CDR3 runs 13 residues. V was clipped by 5 bases and J by 3 bases, with 10 bases between them. Germline V CDR1 and CDR2: MDHEN, SYDVKM. Written as DNA, the CDR3 is TGTGCCAGCAGTCCCCGCCTACACACTGAAGCTTTCTTT. It encodes CASSPRLHTEAFF.

Regarding this clone: The same CDR3 can be traced to other DNA sequences in this sample. CDR3 in DNA: TGTGCCAGCTCGCCGCCCTCGACAAGAGAGACCCAGTACTTC. Protein sequence: CASSPPSTRETQYF. The J gene is TRBJ2-5, the V gene TRBV18; D remains unclear. Per the germline V gene, CDR1 is KGHSH and CDR2 is LQKENI. This CDR3 contains 14 residues. V lost 6 bases and J lost 4, with 15 bases in between.

The chain links TRBV15 to TRBJ1-4; 8 nucleotides match TRBD1. V was clipped by 4 bases and J by 4 bases; unmatched bases: 5. The germline gives CDR1 LNHNV, CDR2 YYDKDF (reference sequence). This CDR3 has 15 residues. CDR3 bases: TGTGCCACCAGCATGGACAGGGAGGGTAATGAAAAACTGTTTTTT. As protein: CATSMDREGNEKLFF. Drawing the rest from reference TRBV15 and TRBJ1-4, the complete variable domain is DAMVIQNPRYQVTQFGKPVTLSCSQTLNHNVMYWYQQKSSQAPKLLFHYYDKDFNNEADTPDNFQSRRPNTSFCFLDIRSPGLGDTAMYLCATSMDREGNEKLFFGSGTQLSVL.

V gene TRBV6-1 combines with J gene TRBJ2-4; 7 positions match TRBD1. V dropped 1 base and J dropped 9; count of bases not matched to a gene: 9. The CDR3 loop spans 15 amino acids. CDR1 is MNHNS and CDR2 is SASEGT in the germline V gene. The CDR3 DNA reads as TGTGCCAGCAGTGAAGGGATAGGGGGCGCCATCATTCAGTACTTC. This sequence encodes CASSEGIGGAIIQYF.

The V call is TRBV5-6, the J call TRBJ2-1; unclear D gene. V lost 0 bases and J lost 6, with 7 bases in between. Germline CDR1 SGHDT, CDR2 YYEEEE. The CDR3 has 13 residues. This chain's CDR3 is CASSLVEANEQFF. Here the CDR3 DNA reads TGTGCCAGCAGCTTGGTTGAGGCCAATGAGCAGTTCTTC.

This chain links TRBV19 with TRBJ1-1; D is perhaps TRBD1 (6 bases). CDR1 is LNHDA and CDR2 is SQIVND in the germline V gene (reference sequence). This CDR3 spans 17 amino acids. V was trimmed by 6 bases and J by 6 bases, leaving 26 bases between them. CDR3 DNA: TGTGCCAGTAGCCAGGCACCCCCGGGACCCAGGGGATCTGAAGCTTTCTTT. Translation: CASSQAPPGPRGSEAFF. The full variable domain, completed using reference TRBV19 and TRBJ1-1, is DGGITQSPKYLFRKEGQNVTLSCEQNLNHDAMYWYRQDPGQGLRLIYYSQIVNDFQKGDIAEGYSVSREKKESFPLTVTSAQKNPTAFYLCASSQAPPGPRGSEAFFGQGTRLTVV.

The chain recombines TRBV6-1 with TRBJ2-2, with no clear D. The CDR3 spans 15 residues. Germline CDR1 is MNHNS and CDR2 is SASEGT. V shed 2 bases and J shed 4 bases, with 11 bases lying between them. For the CDR3, the DNA is TGTGCCAGCAGTGAATCCGTCGGGTCCACCGGGGAGCTGTTTTTT. The encoded protein is CASSESVGSTGELFF.

The rearrangement uses TRBV5-4 and TRBJ2-3, with TRBD2 identical over 10 bases. The length of the CDR3 is 18 residues. V lost 3 bases, J lost 8 bases, and 18 bases stayed unmatched. CDR1 is SGHNT and CDR2 is YYREEE in the germline V gene (reference sequence). CDR3 DNA: TGTGCCAGCAGCTCCCCTACCAAGCGGGAGGGCCGAATCTCTACGCAGTATTTT. Translation: CASSSPTKREGRISTQYF.